This record concerns one T cell receptor (beta chain) sequence. Its matching antigen is unknown. This specimen comes from a study of cytomegalovirus exposure and HLA in healthy donors. Study-level findings and limits: It was likely that a cluster of highly shared sequence variants was a sequencing artifact. A missense DCLRE1C variant was associated with V- and J-gene trimming of TCR beta chains in a later analysis, and an independent cohort replicated the association.

PCR primers comprised 60 Vbeta and 13 Jbeta primers. Per the study methods: Counted up in a later analysis, unique TCR beta chains came to 60 million to 95 million, with around 9.9 million shared. Produced via immunoSEQ multiplex PCR; TCRdb's table is partial and in-frame only. V and J calls and clone size are as listed in that table; D and trimming were resolved from the DNA. The data show some 160,000 clones, approximately 75% seen once. Trimming took 7 bases from V and 1 from J; bases not matched to a gene: 6. The CDR3 covers 15 residues. This rearrangement joins TRBV23-1 to TRBJ2-3; the match to TRBD1 covers 9 bases. TRBV23-1 is an open reading frame, and its role is uncertain. This receptor was identified in a man in his forties or fifties in good health and CMV-seropositive. The source material was PBMCs. CDR3 residues: CASNFRDRGTDTQYF. CDR3 nucleotide sequence: TGCGCCAGCAACTTCCGGGACAGGGGCACAGATACGCAGTATTTT.